The 24 T cell receptor beta chains presented below share a single source sample, sequenced in a study of T cell responses to AZD1222 COVID-19 vaccine. TCRdb keeps only in-frame clones here, not all; method: immunoSEQ multiplex PCR. The sample lists some 150,000 clones, 90% occurring once. Here the sequenced sample was peripheral blood, taken on day 0 of AZD1222 vaccination. These receptors came from an adult in good health.

The rearrangement uses TRBV18 and TRBJ2-1; the D is unclear. Germline-derived CDR1 and CDR2 are KGHSH and LQKENI. This CDR3 spans 14 amino acids. Trimming left V 4 bases short and J 5 bases short, with 12 bases between. CDR3 nucleotides: TGTGCCAGCTCACGGGCAGGTACCCACAATGAGCAGTTCTTC. It is translated as CASSRAGTHNEQFF.

The chain links TRBV28 to TRBJ1-4; no clear D gene. Between the trimmed V and J ends, which lost 4 bases and 2 bases, there was a span of 14 bases. The germline V gene encodes CDR1 MDHEN and CDR2 SYDVKM. The CDR3 spans 16 residues. CDR3 protein: CASSSLGIRTNEKLFF. DNA for the CDR3: TGTGCCAGCAGTTCGCTAGGGATCAGGACTAATGAAAAACTGTTTTTT.

The V call is TRBV28, the J call TRBJ1-2; 7 bases line up with TRBD1. The germline CDR1 and CDR2 sequences are MDHEN and SYDVKM. The V and J ends lost 6 bases and 7 bases, in that order; junction bases with no gene match: 8. The CDR3 totals 13 residues. The CDR3 reads CASSSTGILGYTF. CDR3 DNA sequence: TGTGCCAGCAGCTCGACAGGGATACTTGGCTACACCTTC.

This chain joins TRBV15 and TRBJ2-3; D is uncertain. The V end lost 0 bases, the J end lost 6 bases, and 4 bases lay between the germline ends. Germline V gene sequence: CDR1 LNHNV, CDR2 YYDKDF (reference sequence). The CDR3 runs to 12 residues. CDR3 in amino acids: CATSRDMDTQYF. In DNA, the CDR3 is TGTGCCACCAGCAGAGATATGGATACGCAGTATTTT.

The J gene is TRBJ1-6, the V gene TRBV5-1, with a tentative D call TRBD1 (6 bases). The germline V and J ends were trimmed by 3 bases and 9 bases, with 10 bases remaining between them. In germline, CDR1 is SGHRS, CDR2 YFSETQ. The length of the CDR3 is 13 residues. The CDR3 sequence: CASSYQGSSPLHF. The CDR3, as DNA: TGCGCCAGCAGCTACCAGGGGAGTTCACCCCTCCACTTT.

The V gene is TRBV19, the J gene TRBJ2-5; D may be TRBD1 (6 bases). V was clipped by 5 bases and J by 1 base, with 14 bases between them. Germline values: CDR1 LNHDA, CDR2 SQIVND (reference sequence). CDR3 length: 15 amino acids. DNA for the CDR3: TGTGCCAGTAGTCTTCATCAAGGGGGCCAAGAGACCCAGTACTTC. Translated: CASSLHQGGQETQYF.

V gene TRBV20-1 combines with J gene TRBJ2-5; tentative D call: TRBD1 (6 bases). The CDR3 consists of 15 residues. V was pared by 3 bases and J by 2 bases, with 16 bases between. Germline V lookup: CDR1 DFQATT, CDR2 SNEGSKA (reference sequence). The CDR3 sequence: CSASTWGHGQETQYF. The CDR3, as DNA: TGCAGTGCTAGTACATGGGGACACGGTCAAGAGACCCAGTACTTC.

V is TRBV27 and J is TRBJ2-2; D ambiguous. Germline loops: CDR1 MNHEY, CDR2 SMNVEV (reference sequence). The CDR3 covers 14 residues. V lost 2 bases and J lost 1, with 5 bases in between. This CDR3 is CASSLALNTGELFF. CDR3 DNA sequence: TGTGCCAGCAGTTTAGCCCTGAACACCGGGGAGCTGTTTTTT.

This chain joins TRBV5-4 and TRBJ2-7; 8 bases align to TRBD1. The germline V gene encodes CDR1 SGHNT and CDR2 YYREEE (reference sequence). V trimming: 4 bases; J trimming: 6 bases; junction bases outside the gene matches: 3. This CDR3 is built from 12 residues. CDR3 region: CASSTTGGEQYF. DNA of the CDR3: TGTGCCAGCAGCACTACAGGGGGCGAGCAGTACTTC.

This clone was observed a few times. The rearrangement joins TRBV6-2 or TRBV6-3 to TRBJ2-1, with 7 bases that match TRBD2. This CDR3 contains 18 residues. The V and J ends lost 4 bases and 3 bases, in that order; junction bases with no gene match: 15. Germline CDR1 reads MNHEY; CDR2 reads SVGEGT. The CDR3 is CASSSTSGNVPNYNEQFF. The CDR3 DNA sequence: TGTGCCAGCAGTTCCACCAGCGGGAACGTCCCCAACTACAATGAGCAGTTCTTC.

The rearrangement links TRBV6-2 or TRBV6-3 to TRBJ2-3; no clear D gene. V lost 5 bases to trimming and J lost 6 bases, with 21 bases between them. This CDR3 contains 16 residues. Germline loops: CDR1 MNHEY, CDR2 SVGEGT. In DNA, the CDR3 is TGTGCCAGCAGTACCCTGGATTGGGGAATCCCGGATACGCAGTATTTT. This gives the protein CASSTLDWGIPDTQYF.

This clone was seen only a few times. The rearrangement joins TRBV14 to TRBJ1-2, with D tentatively TRBD1 (5 bases). Germline loops: CDR1 SGHDN, CDR2 FVKESK. CDR3 size: 14 residues. Trimming took off 2 bases at V and 8 bases at J, with 15 bases between the two ends. The CDR3 DNA follows: TGTGCCAGCAGCCAACGTACAGAATGGGACGGCTACACCTTC. It yields the protein CASSQRTEWDGYTF.

The chain has TRBV6-5 and TRBJ1-6, with 7 positions matching TRBD1. Germline CDR1 reads MNHEY; CDR2 reads SVGAGI. The V gene end was trimmed by 6 bases and the J gene end by 5 bases; junction bases not matched to a gene: 7. This CDR3 spans 15 amino acids. CDR3 amino acids: CASRPRGGNNSPLHF. DNA of the CDR3: TGTGCCAGCAGACCCAGGGGGGGAAATAATTCACCCCTCCACTTT.

This clone was detected once. The chain couples TRBV19 to TRBJ2-1; a weak D match, TRBD2 (6 bases). CDR1 and CDR2 (germline): LNHDA, SQIVND (reference sequence). The CDR3 has 17 residues. Trimming shortened V by 3 bases and J by 4 bases, and 19 bases separated the two germline ends. This CDR3 is CASSIPKDSSEYNEQFF. Here the CDR3 DNA reads TGTGCCAGTAGTATCCCGAAGGACTCTAGCGAGTACAATGAGCAGTTCTTC.

V usage is TRBV28 and J usage is TRBJ1-1; TRBD1 matches 8 bases. This CDR3 region has 14 residues. Trimming at V came to 8 bases and at J to 5 bases, leaving 10 bases not matched to a gene. Germline CDR1 and CDR2: MDHEN and SYDVKM. CDR3 nucleotide sequence: TGTGCCAGCGGCACAGGGGGTAAAAAGACTGAAGCTTTCTTT. Encoded protein: CASGTGGKKTEAFF.

This rearrangement joins TRBV10-3 to TRBJ2-7; the D call may be TRBD1 or TRBD2 (6 bases each). The CDR3 is 16 amino acids. Germline values: CDR1 ENHRY, CDR2 SYGVKD. V lost 2 bases to trimming and J lost 5 bases, with 19 bases between them. The CDR3 coding sequence is TGTGCCATCAGTGAGCGCGGGGACATAGCAACCCACGAGCAGTACTTC. This encodes CAISERGDIATHEQYF.

The CDR3 sequence: CASRQLDYTF. DNA of the CDR3: TGTGCCAGCCGACAGCTAGACTACACCTTC. The V and J genes are TRBV19 and TRBJ1-2; D is perhaps TRBD1 (5 bases). Trimming removed 9 bases at V and 10 bases at J, with 12 bases between. Germline V gives CDR1 LNHDA, CDR2 SQIVND (reference sequence). This CDR3 contains 10 residues.

V usage is TRBV28 and J usage is TRBJ1-1; D uncertain. The germline V gene encodes CDR1 MDHEN and CDR2 SYDVKM. The CDR3 is 12 residues long. V was trimmed by 6 bases and J by 4 bases, leaving 9 bases between them. The CDR3 reads CASSLSSTEAFF. The DNA of the CDR3 is TGTGCCAGCAGCCTAAGCAGCACTGAAGCTTTCTTT.

This clone was seen only a few times. The rearrangement joins TRBV6-5 to TRBJ2-1; TRBD2 matches at 12 bases. CDR1 is MNHEY, CDR2 SVGAGI, per germline. This CDR3 has 13 amino acids. Trimming took 7 bases from V and 8 from J; bases not matched to a gene: 3. The CDR3: CASKTSGSYEQFF. CDR3 bases: TGTGCCAGCAAGACTAGCGGGAGTTATGAGCAGTTCTTC.

The rearrangement links TRBV7-3 to TRBJ2-7; 8 positions match TRBD1. The V segment lost 8 bases and the J segment 6 bases; nucleotides outside the gene matches: 9. CDR1 is SGHTA, CDR2 FQGTGA, per germline. The CDR3 covers 13 residues. CDR3 sequence (DNA): TGTGCCAGCTCGAGGGGACAGGCTTTCGAGCAGTACTTC. Its translation: CASSRGQAFEQYF.

This clone was counted only a few times. This chain connects TRBV18 to TRBJ2-2; 7 nucleotides agree with TRBD1. Germline V lookup: CDR1 KGHSH, CDR2 LQKENI. The CDR3 runs to 15 residues. The V and J ends lost 4 bases and 3 bases, in that order; junction bases with no gene match: 5. In DNA form, the CDR3 reads TGTGCCAGCTCACAGGGGACAGCCCACACCGGGGAGCTGTTTTTT. This translates into CASSQGTAHTGELFF.

This clone appeared once. The genes are TRBV9 and TRBJ2-1; D not resolved. The CDR3 runs to 14 residues. V was pared by 0 bases and J by 4 bases, with 8 bases between. The germline V gene encodes CDR1 SGDLS and CDR2 YYNGEE. The CDR3 loop reads CASSVGLGYNEQFF. The DNA of the CDR3 is TGTGCCAGCAGCGTAGGGTTGGGGTACAATGAGCAGTTCTTC.

The chain links TRBV19 to TRBJ1-1, with D uncertain. Trimming pared 3 bases from V and 1 base from J, leaving 18 bases between. Germline V gives CDR1 LNHDA, CDR2 SQIVND (reference sequence). This CDR3 has 17 amino acids. The DNA for the CDR3 is TGTGCCAGTAGTATTCGAGGGCAGACGAAGCGGAACACTGAAGCTTTCTTT. The encoded protein is CASSIRGQTKRNTEAFF. Variable domain in full (rest from reference TRBV19 and TRBJ1-1): DGGITQSPKYLFRKEGQNVTLSCEQNLNHDAMYWYRQDPGQGLRLIYYSQIVNDFQKGDIAEGYSVSREKKESFPLTVTSAQKNPTAFYLCASSIRGQTKRNTEAFFGQGTRLTVV.

This clone appeared a single time. This chain uses TRBV5-1 with TRBJ1-1; 8 nucleotides match TRBD1. The CDR3 is made up of 14 amino acids. The germline V gene encodes CDR1 SGHRS and CDR2 YFSETQ. The ends lost 2 bases at V and 4 bases at J; junction bases unmatched: 4. CDR3 in DNA: TGCGCCAGCAGCTTAGGTGACAGGGGCACTGAAGCTTTCTTT. It is translated as CASSLGDRGTEAFF. Drawing the rest from reference TRBV5-1 and TRBJ1-1, the complete variable domain is KAGVTQTPRYLIKTRGQQVTLSCSPISGHRSVSWYQQTPGQGLQFLFEYFSETQRNKGNFPGRFSGRQFSNSRSEMNVSTLELGDSALYLCASSLGDRGTEAFFGQGTRLTVV.